This T cell receptor (beta chain) was captured in a study of blood T cell repertoires in COVID-19. Background on the study: The United States, Italy and Spain were the sources of the acute and convalescent COVID-19 samples.

V lost 0 bases and J lost 1; bases outside the gene matches: 5. Germline loops: CDR1 MNHNS, CDR2 SASEGT. The CDR3 is 16 amino acids. Original methodology: Amplified reference gene primers provided the basis for estimating nucleated cell counts. The table came from immunoSEQ multiplex PCR; TCRdb's copy has only in-frame clones and leaves some out. V, J and clone size are those of that table, while D and trimming were read from the DNA. This table holds some 210,000 clones, approximately 78% found once. The sequence was collected from a middle-aged woman with acute or convalescent COVID-19. The rearrangement joins TRBV6-1 to TRBJ1-1, with 7 nucleotides matching TRBD1. Sequenced input: peripheral blood. The CDR3 nucleotides are TGTGCCAGCAGTGAAGCGGGACAGAAACGGAACACTGAAGCTTTCTTT. This sequence encodes CASSEAGQKRNTEAFF.